Below are 10 T cell receptor beta chains sequenced from a single sample in a study of human T cells and chemical hapten exposure. Via MiXCR, TCRdb re-called the RACE reads, giving one row per CDR3 protein. The sample includes roughly 180,000 distinct CDR3 sequences, 20% to 25% of them seen just once. Regarding time point: patch test 1, 2 weeks after DPC sensitization. Treatment meaning: therapeutic diphenylcyclopropenone sensitization with weekly scalp DPC. Sequencing was performed on whole blood, taken in connection with sensitization to the hapten diphenylcyclopropenone (DPC). The receptors shown here come from a woman aged 50 to 60 with alopecia areata. Some clones in this sample may be carry-over from other donors' samples.

This clonotype was seen only a few times. The chain is built from TRBV27 and TRBJ2-7, with D possibly matching TRBD1 (6 bases). Germline V gives CDR1 MNHEY, CDR2 SMNVEV (reference sequence). This CDR3 is 14 amino acids long. The germline V and J ends were trimmed by 6 bases and 0 bases, with 12 bases remaining between them. CDR3 sequence (DNA): TGTGCCAGCAGGAACGACAGGATCTCCTACGAGCAGTACTTC. The encoded protein is CASRNDRISYEQYF.

This clonotype was observed a few times. The V gene is TRBV6-5, the J gene TRBJ1-4; tentatively, D is TRBD1 (6 bases). CDR1 is MNHEY, CDR2 SVGAGI, per germline. The V and J ends lost 5 bases and 5 bases respectively, with 15 bases between them. CDR3 size: 15 residues. CDR3: CASSNGGRINEKLFF. DNA for the CDR3: TGTGCCAGCAGTAACGGGGGCAGAATAAATGAAAAACTGTTTTTT.

This clonotype has only a few counts. The chain joins TRBV5-1 to TRBJ2-1, with TRBD2 matching 8 bases. The CDR3 has 15 residues. Looked up from germline, CDR1 is SGHRS and CDR2 is YFSETQ. The V and J ends lost 4 bases and 2 bases, in that order; junction bases with no gene match: 5. The CDR3 nucleotides read TGCGCCAGCAGCGGAAGACTAGCGACCTACAATGAGCAGTTCTTC. This codes for CASSGRLATYNEQFF.

This chain links TRBV29-1 with TRBJ1-2; tentative D call: TRBD1 (6 bases). Trimming cost V 3 bases and J 7 bases, with 18 bases left between them. The V gene's germline CDR1 is SQVTM and CDR2 ANQGSEA. The CDR3 is 14 amino acids. CDR3 nucleotide sequence: TGCAGCGTTGAGGACAGCATTCCTCCATTTGGCTACACCTTC. Its protein is CSVEDSIPPFGYTF.

The V call is TRBV6-5, the J call TRBJ2-7, with unresolved D. CDR1 and CDR2 (germline): MNHEY, SVGAGI. The CDR3 spans 13 residues. Trimming pared 0 bases from V and 3 bases from J, leaving 6 bases between. The CDR3: CASSYSTVYEQYF. The CDR3 nucleotides read TGTGCCAGCAGTTACTCGACGGTCTACGAGCAGTACTTC.

This clonotype was counted only a few times. The chain combines TRBV3-1 with TRBJ2-2; D is perhaps TRBD1 (5 bases). The CDR3 totals 13 residues. Germline V gene data show CDR1 as LGHDT and CDR2 as YNNKEL (reference sequence). Trimming pared 2 bases from V and 7 bases from J, leaving 8 bases between. The CDR3 DNA reads as TGTGCCAGCAGCCAAAAAGGGGTCGGGGAGCTGTTTTTT. Translating it yields CASSQKGVGELFF.

V gene TRBV15 combines with J gene TRBJ2-1; the D gene is possibly TRBD1 (6 bases). V lost 1 base and J 10 bases, leaving 14 bases between the germline ends. The germline gives CDR1 LNHNV, CDR2 YYDKDF (reference sequence). The CDR3 contains 14 residues. Written as DNA, the CDR3 is TGTGCCACCAGCAGAGCCTCAGGGGTACGAGAGCAGTTCTTC. Translation gives CATSRASGVREQFF.

This chain joins TRBV10-2 and TRBJ2-7, with 7 bases fitting TRBD2. CDR3 size: 18 residues. Looked up from germline, CDR1 is WSHSY and CDR2 is SAAADI. J was trimmed by 5 bases and V by 3 bases; bases with no gene match: 19. The CDR3 loop is CASSEAWSTGEGKDEQYF. The CDR3 nucleotides read TGCGCCAGCAGTGAAGCTTGGAGTACCGGGGAGGGCAAGGACGAGCAGTACTTC.

This clonotype was counted a few times. The chain uses TRBV12-3 or TRBV12-4 and TRBJ1-3, with 7 bases that match TRBD1. Germline trimming cut 2 bases from V and 2 bases from J; bases unmatched to any gene: 0. CDR3 length: 14 amino acids. The CDR3 DNA sequence: TGTGCCAGCAGTTTAAGGGGGCCTGGAAACACCATATATTTT. It specifies CASSLRGPGNTIYF.

The chain carries TRBV15 and TRBJ2-3; either TRBD1 or TRBD2 may fit D (6 bases each). The germline gives CDR1 LNHNV, CDR2 YYDKDF (reference sequence). Trimming took 1 base from V and 5 from J, leaving 13 bases between them. The CDR3 runs 15 residues. As DNA, the CDR3 is TGTGCCACCAGCAGAGTAGGGGGGCTTATAGATACGCAGTATTTT. Its protein is CATSRVGGLIDTQYF.